These T cell receptor beta chains were read from a single sample in a study of monozygotic twins with inflammatory bowel disease. Following a re-call of the 5' RACE reads, TCRdb has one entry per CDR3 protein and lacks DNA. The table lists approximately 150,000 distinct CDR3 sequences. The specimen was blood. Source of these receptors: a human donor with ulcerative colitis or Crohn's disease, or a healthy co-twin of an affected twin (not recorded which). CDR3s include the opening cysteine and the closing phenylalanine or tryptophan.

j_gene: TRBJ1-5; len: 13; v_gene: TRBV12-3/TRBV12-4; CDR3aa: CASSSARNQPQHF
j_gene: TRBJ2-1; len: 17; v_gene: TRBV5-1; CDR3aa: CASSPRGLTGSHNEQFF
j_gene: TRBJ2-7; len: 13; v_gene: TRBV28; CDR3aa: CASSLRPPGGQYF
j_gene: TRBJ2-5; len: 12; v_gene: TRBV20-1; CDR3aa: CSASDPGETQYF
j_gene: TRBJ1-2; len: 13; v_gene: TRBV5-5; CDR3aa: CASSPAPFLGYTF
j_gene: TRBJ2-5; len: 13; v_gene: TRBV29-1; CDR3aa: CSVEDRMGETQYF
j_gene: TRBJ2-6; len: 16; v_gene: TRBV5-6; CDR3aa: CASSFHPPSGANVLTF
j_gene: TRBJ1-6; len: 13; v_gene: TRBV7-7; CDR3aa: CASSSWTDSPLHF
j_gene: TRBJ2-3; len: 15; v_gene: TRBV5-1; CDR3aa: CASKSVLAGGDTQYF
j_gene: TRBJ2-1; len: 15; v_gene: TRBV3-1; CDR3aa: CASSQRASGGYEQFF
j_gene: TRBJ1-2; len: 14; v_gene: TRBV21-1; CDR3aa: CASIVFSIVHGYTF
j_gene: TRBJ1-1; len: 11; v_gene: TRBV20-1; CDR3aa: CSARGQTEAFF
j_gene: TRBJ2-3; len: 16; v_gene: TRBV6-1; CDR3aa: CASSVLKGGVTDTQYF
j_gene: TRBJ1-5; len: 13; v_gene: TRBV28; CDR3aa: CASRRRGGQPQHF
j_gene: TRBJ1-1; len: 16; v_gene: TRBV7-6; CDR3aa: CASSLAPRGVPTEAFF
j_gene: TRBJ2-3; len: 15; v_gene: TRBV25-1; CDR3aa: CASSDRDSFTDTQYF
j_gene: TRBJ2-1; len: 14; v_gene: TRBV7-2; CDR3aa: CASSLQASYNEQFF
j_gene: TRBJ2-2; len: 16; v_gene: TRBV7-9; CDR3aa: CASRPTSGSFTGELFF
j_gene: TRBJ2-7; len: 15; v_gene: TRBV23-1; CDR3aa: CASSHYGLSSYEQYF
j_gene: TRBJ1-1; len: 14; v_gene: TRBV7-9; CDR3aa: CASSLGYPNTEAFF
j_gene: TRBJ1-6; len: 14; v_gene: TRBV20-1; CDR3aa: CSARDGVYNSPLHF
j_gene: TRBJ2-3; len: 15; v_gene: TRBV27; CDR3aa: CASSLSLDTTDTQYF
j_gene: TRBJ1-5; len: 14; v_gene: TRBV19; CDR3aa: CASRWTGGNQPQHF